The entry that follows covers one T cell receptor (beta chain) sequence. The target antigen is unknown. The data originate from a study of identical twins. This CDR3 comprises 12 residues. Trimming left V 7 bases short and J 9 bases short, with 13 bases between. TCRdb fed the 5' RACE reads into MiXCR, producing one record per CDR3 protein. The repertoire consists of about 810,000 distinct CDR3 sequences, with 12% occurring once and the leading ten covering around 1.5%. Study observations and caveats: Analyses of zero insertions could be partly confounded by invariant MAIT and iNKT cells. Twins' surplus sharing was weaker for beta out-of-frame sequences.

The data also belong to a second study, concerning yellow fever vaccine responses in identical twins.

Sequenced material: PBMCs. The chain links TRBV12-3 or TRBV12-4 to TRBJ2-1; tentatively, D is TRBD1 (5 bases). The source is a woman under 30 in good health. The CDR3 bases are TGTGCCAGCACCTGGGGCTGGGGTGAGCAGTTCTTC. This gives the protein CASTWGWGEQFF.